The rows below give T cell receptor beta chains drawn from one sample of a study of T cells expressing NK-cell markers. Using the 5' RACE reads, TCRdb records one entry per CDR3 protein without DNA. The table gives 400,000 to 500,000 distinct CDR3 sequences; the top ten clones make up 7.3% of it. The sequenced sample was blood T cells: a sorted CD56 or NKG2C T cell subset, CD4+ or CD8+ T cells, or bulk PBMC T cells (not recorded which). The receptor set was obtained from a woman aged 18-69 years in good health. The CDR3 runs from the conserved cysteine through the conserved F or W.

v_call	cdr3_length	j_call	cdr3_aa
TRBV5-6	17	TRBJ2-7	CASSLKRTSGSMHEQYF
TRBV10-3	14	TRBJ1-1	CAISEAGTNTEAFF
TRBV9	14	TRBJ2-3	CASSVARITDTQYF
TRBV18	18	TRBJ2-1	CASKHGEGYRSSYNEQFF
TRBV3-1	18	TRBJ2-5	CASSQDGVRLAGPETQYF
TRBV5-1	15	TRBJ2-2	CASSFEWLNTGELFF
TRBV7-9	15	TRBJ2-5	CASSWLAGEGETQYF
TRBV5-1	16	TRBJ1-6	CASSLGSSSYNSPLHF
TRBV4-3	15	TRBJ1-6	CASSQVAVPDSPLHF
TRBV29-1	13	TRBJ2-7	CSVGGGQGYEQYF
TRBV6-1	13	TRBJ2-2	CASSRGRGGELFF
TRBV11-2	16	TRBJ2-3	CASSLGTRVLADTQYF
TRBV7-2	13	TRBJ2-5	CASGWTVQETQYF
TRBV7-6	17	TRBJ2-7	CASSSLRRGGSSYEQYF
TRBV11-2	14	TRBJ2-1	CASSTSPVYNEQFF
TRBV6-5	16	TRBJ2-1	CASSLDRGVSYNEQFF
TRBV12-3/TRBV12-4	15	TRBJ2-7	CASSPPRPSSYEQYF
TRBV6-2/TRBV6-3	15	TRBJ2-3	CASSYTGVTTDTQYF
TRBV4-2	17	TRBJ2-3	CASSQESSSRYTDTQYF
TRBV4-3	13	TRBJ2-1	CASSPLPGNEQFF
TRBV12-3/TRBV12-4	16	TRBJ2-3	CASSPRGATSTDTQYF
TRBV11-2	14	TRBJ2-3	CASSARDSSYTQYF
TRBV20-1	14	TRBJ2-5	CSPLIAGGGETQYF
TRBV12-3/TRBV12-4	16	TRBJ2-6	CASRPGQGAGANVLTF
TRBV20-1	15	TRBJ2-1	CSAVRPERVYNEQFF
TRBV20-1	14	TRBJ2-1	CSARGRPTYNEQFF
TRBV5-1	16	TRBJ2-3	CASSPSTAGGADTQYF
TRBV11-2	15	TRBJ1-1	CASSLAGQENTEAFF
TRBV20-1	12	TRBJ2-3	CSASTGPRGQYF
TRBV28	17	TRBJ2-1	CASSIEVAGGPYNEQFF
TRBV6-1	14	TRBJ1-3	CASSPLLSGNTIYF
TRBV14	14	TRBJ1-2	CASSPKLGNYGYTF